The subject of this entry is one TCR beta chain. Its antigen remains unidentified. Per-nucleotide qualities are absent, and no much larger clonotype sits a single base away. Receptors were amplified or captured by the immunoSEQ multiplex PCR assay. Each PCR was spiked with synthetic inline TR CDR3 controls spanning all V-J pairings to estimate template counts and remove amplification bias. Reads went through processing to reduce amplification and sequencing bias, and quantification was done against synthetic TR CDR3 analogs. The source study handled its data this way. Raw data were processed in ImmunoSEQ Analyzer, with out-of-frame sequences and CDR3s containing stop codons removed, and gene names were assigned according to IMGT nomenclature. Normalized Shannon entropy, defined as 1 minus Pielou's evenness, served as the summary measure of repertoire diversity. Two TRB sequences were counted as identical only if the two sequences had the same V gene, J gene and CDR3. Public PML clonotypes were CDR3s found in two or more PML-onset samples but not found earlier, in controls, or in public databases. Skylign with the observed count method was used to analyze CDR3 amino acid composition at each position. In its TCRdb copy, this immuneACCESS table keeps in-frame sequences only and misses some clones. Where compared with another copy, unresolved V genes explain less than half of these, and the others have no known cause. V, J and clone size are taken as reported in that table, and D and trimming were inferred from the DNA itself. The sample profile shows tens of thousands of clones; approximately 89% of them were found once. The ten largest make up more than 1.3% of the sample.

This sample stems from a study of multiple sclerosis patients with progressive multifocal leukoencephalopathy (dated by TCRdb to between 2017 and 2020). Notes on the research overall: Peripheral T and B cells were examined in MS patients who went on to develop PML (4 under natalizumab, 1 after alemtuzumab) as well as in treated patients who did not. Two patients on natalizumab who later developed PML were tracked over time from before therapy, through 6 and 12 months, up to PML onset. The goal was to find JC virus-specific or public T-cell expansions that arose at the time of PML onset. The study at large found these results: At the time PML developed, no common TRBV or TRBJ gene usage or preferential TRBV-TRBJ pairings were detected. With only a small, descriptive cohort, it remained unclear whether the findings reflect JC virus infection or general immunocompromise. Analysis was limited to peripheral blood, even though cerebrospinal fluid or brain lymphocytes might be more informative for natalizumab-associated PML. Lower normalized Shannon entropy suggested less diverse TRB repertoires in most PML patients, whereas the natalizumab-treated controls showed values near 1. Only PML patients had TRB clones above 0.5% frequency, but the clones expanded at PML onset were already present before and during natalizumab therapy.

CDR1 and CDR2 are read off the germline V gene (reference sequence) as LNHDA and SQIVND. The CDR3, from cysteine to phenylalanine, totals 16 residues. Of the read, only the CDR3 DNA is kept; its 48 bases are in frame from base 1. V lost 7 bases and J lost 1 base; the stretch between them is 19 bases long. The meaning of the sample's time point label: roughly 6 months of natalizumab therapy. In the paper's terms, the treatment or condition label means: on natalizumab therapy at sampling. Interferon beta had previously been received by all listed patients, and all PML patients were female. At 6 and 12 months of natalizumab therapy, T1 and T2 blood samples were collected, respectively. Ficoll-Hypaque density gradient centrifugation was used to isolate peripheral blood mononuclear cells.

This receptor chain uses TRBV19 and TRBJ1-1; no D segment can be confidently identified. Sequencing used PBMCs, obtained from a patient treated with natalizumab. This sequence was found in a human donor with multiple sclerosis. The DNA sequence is TGTGCCAGTATCCTGAGCTGGCAGGAGAAGAACACTGAAGCTTTCTTT. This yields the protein CASILSWQEKNTEAFF.